This T cell receptor (beta chain) was recorded in a study of cytomegalovirus exposure and HLA in healthy donors. Points from the study as a whole: Because they were indistinguishable, some V segments, including TRBV6-2 and TRBV6-3, were excluded. Analyses of presence/absence relied on an assumption of roughly uniform sequencing depth across donors. Other equally common chains were less clonally expanded than HLA-associated TCR beta chains, a later analysis showed. Later analysis demonstrated an association between a missense DCLRE1C variant and TCR beta V- and J-gene trimming.

Per germline, CDR1 LNHDA and CDR2 SQIVND (reference sequence). Trimming took off 5 bases at V and 3 bases at J, with 17 bases between the two ends. This CDR3 comprises 15 residues. In the PCR, 60 Vbeta and 13 Jbeta primers were used. Clones were read by immunoSEQ multiplex PCR, and TCRdb kept only the in-frame ones, dropping some. The sample lists around 140,000 clones; approximately 76% were seen once. This clone was counted a few times. What it binds is unknown. This receptor was taken from a man in his forties in good health and CMV-seronegative. The V call is TRBV19, the J call TRBJ2-7; D is possibly TRBD2 (5 bases). Input material: PBMCs. CDR3 residues: CASSAGVSPYYEQYF. CDR3 DNA: TGTGCCAGTAGTGCGGGTGTTTCGCCCTACTACGAGCAGTACTTC.